This T cell receptor (beta chain) originates from a study of Tregs in tolerant kidney transplant recipients. Generated by immunoSEQ multiplex PCR, the TCRdb table keeps only in-frame clones and is missing some. The table shows approximately 90,000 clones, with approximately 94% occurring only once. In regard to this clone: The target antigen is unknown.

From germline, CDR1 is LNHNV and CDR2 YYDKDF (reference sequence). This CDR3 spans 13 amino acids. J was trimmed by 7 bases and V by 11 bases; bases with no gene match: 8. Study results and caveats: Validation in larger populations is needed because few patients were studied. Biological reproducibility was not directly addressed, but technical replication error appeared minimal.

Unstimulated Tregs (CD4+CD25+CD127-) and CD4+CD25- non-Tregs were sorted from PBMCs. The V gene is TRBV15, the J gene TRBJ2-1; the match to TRBD2 covers 10 bases. Sequencing was done on a sample of CD8+ T cells from blood. The sequence derives from a human donor in good health. The CDR3 sequence is CASGGLALNEQFF. The CDR3 nucleotides read TGTGCCTCGGGGGGACTAGCGCTAAATGAGCAGTTCTTC.